The present entry profiles one T cell receptor beta chain with its context. No antigen is known for it. This entry comes from a study of blood T cells in healthy people across ages. CDR1 and CDR2 from the germline V gene are LGHNA and YNFKEQ. The V gene lost 0 bases and the J gene lost 5 bases, with 10 bases spanning the gap. The CDR3 runs 15 residues. The authors ran a second PCR of 7 to 11 cycles using a sample-barcoded 5' primer and a J-beta primer mix. TCRdb ran MiXCR on the 5' RACE reads and lists one entry per CDR3 protein. The data hold 1,500,000 or so distinct CDR3 sequences, with 40% to 45% observed a single time. Isolation recovered at least 7 million PBMCs from every sample. The study, taken as a whole, reports: Long-lived and aged donors differed, with more naive CD4+ cells and higher diversity in the long-lived.

The chain uses TRBV4-2 and TRBJ1-4; D call uncertain. The sequenced sample was blood. The clonotype was recovered from a woman between 18 and 30 years old in good health. CDR3 loop: CASSQEAGWNEKLFF. The CDR3 DNA is TGTGCCAGCAGCCAAGAGGCAGGATGGAATGAAAAACTGTTTTTT.